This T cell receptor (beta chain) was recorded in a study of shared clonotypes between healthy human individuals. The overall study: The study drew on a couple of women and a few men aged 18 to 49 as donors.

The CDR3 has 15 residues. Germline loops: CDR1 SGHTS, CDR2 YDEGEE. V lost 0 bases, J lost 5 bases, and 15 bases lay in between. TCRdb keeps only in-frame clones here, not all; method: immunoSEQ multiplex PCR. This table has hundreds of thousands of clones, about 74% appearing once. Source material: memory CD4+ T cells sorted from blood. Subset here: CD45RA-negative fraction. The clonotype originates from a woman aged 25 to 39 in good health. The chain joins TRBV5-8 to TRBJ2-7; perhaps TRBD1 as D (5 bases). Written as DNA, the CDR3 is TGTGCCAGCAGCTTGGTTGGGGCCTCTGAGAACGAGCAGTACTTC. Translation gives CASSLVGASENEQYF.